This T cell receptor (beta chain) was sequenced in a study of technical replicates of blood from a handful of donors. TCRdb keeps only in-frame clones here, not all; method: immunoSEQ multiplex PCR. This sample carries some 60,000 clones, 80% to 90% of them seen once, and the ten largest clones take roughly 5.6%. This CDR3 has 17 amino acids. The V and J ends lost 2 bases and 1 base, in that order; junction bases with no gene match: 8. In germline, CDR1 is SGHNT, CDR2 YYREEE (reference sequence). The sequence came from a human donor in good health. Some clones in this sample may be carry-over from other donors' samples. V usage is TRBV5-4 and J usage is TRBJ2-3, with 9 bases that match TRBD2. Sequenced material: PBMCs. CDR3 coding DNA: TGTGCCAGCAGCTTCCTGATCATAGCGGGAGGCACAGATACGCAGTATTTT. Amino acids: CASSFLIIAGGTDTQYF. Using reference TRBV5-4 and TRBJ2-3 for the parts outside the CDR3, the full variable domain is ETGVTQSPTHLIKTRGQQVTLRCSSQSGHNTVSWYQQALGQGPQFIFQYYREEENGRGNFPPRFSGLQFPNYSSELNVNALELDDSALYLCASSFLIIAGGTDTQYFGPGTRLTVL.